The clone carrying this T cell receptor beta chain was recorded a few times. Antigen unknown. Preparation of the TCRbeta library used unique molecular identifiers. MiXCR, run by TCRdb on the PCR reads, gives a single entry per CDR3 protein. This sample yields 670,000 or so distinct CDR3 sequences, of which around 13% are seen a single time; around 0.79% belongs to the top ten. CDR3 size: 16 residues. V shed 1 base and J shed 7 bases, with 19 bases lying between them. CDR1 LGHDT and CDR2 YNNKEL come from the germline V gene (reference sequence). This entry comes from a study of T-cell reconstitution after alpha-beta-depleted transplantation in children. General study findings and limits: Expanded graft clones, several hundred of them, were reportedly the source of alpha-beta T cells about two months after transplant. T-cell numbers and diversity, one year after transplant, stemmed largely from T cells that were newly produced. From surviving recipient T cells and thymic progenitors came the high day-60 TCRbeta diversity observed in some patients.

The V and J genes are TRBV3-1 and TRBJ2-5, with D maybe TRBD1 (6 bases). Sequenced here: PBMCs, sampled before TCRalphabeta/CD19-depleted stem cell transplant. The receptor comes from a girl aged 2 to 10 with congenital amegakaryocytic thrombocytopenia, due to receive a stem cell transplant. CDR3: CASSQGEGDNFGTQYF. The CDR3 DNA reads as TGTGCCAGCAGCCAAGGAGAAGGGGACAACTTTGGGACCCAGTACTTC.